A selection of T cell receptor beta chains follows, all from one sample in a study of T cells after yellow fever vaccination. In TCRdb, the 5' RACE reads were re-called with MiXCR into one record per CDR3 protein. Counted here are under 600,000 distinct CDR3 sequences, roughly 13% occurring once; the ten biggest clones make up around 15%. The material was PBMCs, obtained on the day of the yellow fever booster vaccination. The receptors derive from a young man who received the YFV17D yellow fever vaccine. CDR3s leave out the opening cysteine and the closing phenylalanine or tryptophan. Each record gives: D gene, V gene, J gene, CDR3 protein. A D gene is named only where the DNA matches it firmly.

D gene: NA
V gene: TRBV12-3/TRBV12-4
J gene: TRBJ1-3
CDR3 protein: ASSLAARTIY

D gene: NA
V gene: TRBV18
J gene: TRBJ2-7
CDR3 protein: ASSPPLGWYEQY

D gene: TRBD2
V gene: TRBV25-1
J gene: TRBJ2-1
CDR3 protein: ASSEYGLAGDNEQF

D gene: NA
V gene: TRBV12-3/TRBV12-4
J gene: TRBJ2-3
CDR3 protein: ASSLRLAPTDTQY

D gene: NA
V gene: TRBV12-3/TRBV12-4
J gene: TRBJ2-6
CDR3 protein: ASRDSGANVLT

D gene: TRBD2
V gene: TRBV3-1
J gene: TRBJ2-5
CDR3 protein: ASSQGGGFDHS

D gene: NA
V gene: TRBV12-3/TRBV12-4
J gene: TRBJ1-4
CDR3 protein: ASSLFWGGTNEKLF

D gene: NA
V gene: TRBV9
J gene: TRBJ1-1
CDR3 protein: ASSVTDEGGTEAF

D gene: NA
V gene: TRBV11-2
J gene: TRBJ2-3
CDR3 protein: ASSLGPGKPSEY

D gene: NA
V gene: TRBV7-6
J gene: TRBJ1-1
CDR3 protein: ASSQERTGLTEAF

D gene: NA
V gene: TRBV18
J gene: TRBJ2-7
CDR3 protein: ASSPQDRRSYEQY

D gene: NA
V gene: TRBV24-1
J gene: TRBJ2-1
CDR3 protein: ATSDLAQGRINEQF

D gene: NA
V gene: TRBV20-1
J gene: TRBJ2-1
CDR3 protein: SARGGPGQF

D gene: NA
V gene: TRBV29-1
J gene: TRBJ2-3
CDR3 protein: SAHVGNADTQY

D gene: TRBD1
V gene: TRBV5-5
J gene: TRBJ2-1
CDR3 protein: ASSARTGIGSYNEQF

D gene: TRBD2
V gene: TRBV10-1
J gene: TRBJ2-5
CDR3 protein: ASSESSGSETQY

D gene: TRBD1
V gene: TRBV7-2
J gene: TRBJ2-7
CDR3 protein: ASSYRQGRYEQN

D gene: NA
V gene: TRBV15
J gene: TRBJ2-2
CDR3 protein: ATSRDTGTGELF

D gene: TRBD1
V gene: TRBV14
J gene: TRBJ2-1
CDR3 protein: ASSLDRVYNEQF

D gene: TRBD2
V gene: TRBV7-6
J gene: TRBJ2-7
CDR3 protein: ASRKGLEVSYEQY

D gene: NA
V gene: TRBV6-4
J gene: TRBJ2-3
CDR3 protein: ASSPEGTTSSDTQY

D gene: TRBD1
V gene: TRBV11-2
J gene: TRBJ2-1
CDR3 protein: ASSSGGVHNEQF

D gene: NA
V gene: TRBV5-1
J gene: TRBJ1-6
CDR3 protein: ASSSDSNSPLH

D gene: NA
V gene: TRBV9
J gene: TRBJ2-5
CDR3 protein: ASSLGTVPQETQY

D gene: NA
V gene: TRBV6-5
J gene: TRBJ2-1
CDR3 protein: ASSLGADNEQF

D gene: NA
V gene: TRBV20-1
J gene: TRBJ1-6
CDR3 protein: SASLEASVEPLH

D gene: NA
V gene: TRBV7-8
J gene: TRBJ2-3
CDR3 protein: VSRGHSIAEADTQY

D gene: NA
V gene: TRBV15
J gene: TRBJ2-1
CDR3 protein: ATSRYTGEEF

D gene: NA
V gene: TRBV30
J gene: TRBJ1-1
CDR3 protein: AWSVNSMNTEAF

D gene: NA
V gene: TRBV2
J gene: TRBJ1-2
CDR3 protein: ASSEGDTYGYT

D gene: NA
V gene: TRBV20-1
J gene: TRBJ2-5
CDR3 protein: SAPRGTLGTQY

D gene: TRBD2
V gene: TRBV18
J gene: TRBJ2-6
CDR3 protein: ASSLTSGASGANVLT

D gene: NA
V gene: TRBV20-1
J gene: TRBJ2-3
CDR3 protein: SAKSGVTDTQY

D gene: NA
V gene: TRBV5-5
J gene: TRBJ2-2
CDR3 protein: ASSLLRANTGELF

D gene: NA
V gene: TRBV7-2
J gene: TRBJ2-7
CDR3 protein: ASSQRPGATEQY

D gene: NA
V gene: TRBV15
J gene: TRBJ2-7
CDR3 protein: ATSRDPPAGSCEQY

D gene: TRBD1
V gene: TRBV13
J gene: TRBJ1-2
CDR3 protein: ASSPYRGQDYGYT

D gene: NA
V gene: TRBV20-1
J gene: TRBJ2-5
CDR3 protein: SARDWGKEETQY

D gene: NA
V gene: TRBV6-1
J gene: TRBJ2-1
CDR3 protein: ASNNLEGAKNEQF

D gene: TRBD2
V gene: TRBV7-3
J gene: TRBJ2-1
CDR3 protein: ASSLTGTSGSAVYNEQF

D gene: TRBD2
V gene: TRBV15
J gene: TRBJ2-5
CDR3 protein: ATSRAGGVKETQY

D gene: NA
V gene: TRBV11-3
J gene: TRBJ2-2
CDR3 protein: ASSPTAGTTGELF

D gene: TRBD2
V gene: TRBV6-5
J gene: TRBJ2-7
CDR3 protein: ASSYAASGTYEQY

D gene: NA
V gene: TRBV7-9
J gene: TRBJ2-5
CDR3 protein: ASSLDGVETQY

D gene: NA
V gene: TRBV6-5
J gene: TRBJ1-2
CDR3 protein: ASSLMTSYGYT

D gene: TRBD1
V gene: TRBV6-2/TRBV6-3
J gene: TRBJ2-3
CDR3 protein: ASSYSGQGLADTQY

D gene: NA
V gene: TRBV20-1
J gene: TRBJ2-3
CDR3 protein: SAPFLSVADTQY

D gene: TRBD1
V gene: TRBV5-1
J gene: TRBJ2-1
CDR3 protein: ASSPTPRTGAHSGEQF

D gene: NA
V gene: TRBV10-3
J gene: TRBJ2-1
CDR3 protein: AITGSLDNEQF

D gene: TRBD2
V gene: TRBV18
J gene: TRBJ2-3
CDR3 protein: ASSPGKRESLTDTQY